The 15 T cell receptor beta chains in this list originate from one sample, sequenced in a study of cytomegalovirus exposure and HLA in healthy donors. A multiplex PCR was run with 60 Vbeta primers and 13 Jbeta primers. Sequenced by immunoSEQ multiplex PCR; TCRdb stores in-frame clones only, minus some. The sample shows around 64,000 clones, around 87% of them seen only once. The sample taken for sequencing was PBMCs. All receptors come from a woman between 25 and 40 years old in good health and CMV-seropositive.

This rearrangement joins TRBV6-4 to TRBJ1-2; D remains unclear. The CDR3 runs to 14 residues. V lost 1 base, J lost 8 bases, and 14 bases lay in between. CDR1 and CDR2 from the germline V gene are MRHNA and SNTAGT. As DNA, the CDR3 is TGTGCCAGCAGTGACTGGGTTTGGTCGGGAGGCTACACCTTC. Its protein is CASSDWVWSGGYTF.

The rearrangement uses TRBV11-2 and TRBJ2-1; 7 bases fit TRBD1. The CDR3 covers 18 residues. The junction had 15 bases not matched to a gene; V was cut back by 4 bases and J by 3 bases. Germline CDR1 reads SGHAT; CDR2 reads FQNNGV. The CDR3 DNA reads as TGTGCCAGCAGCTCAGGGGGTCGAACAGGGGCAGTCTACAATGAGCAGTTCTTC. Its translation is CASSSGGRTGAVYNEQFF.

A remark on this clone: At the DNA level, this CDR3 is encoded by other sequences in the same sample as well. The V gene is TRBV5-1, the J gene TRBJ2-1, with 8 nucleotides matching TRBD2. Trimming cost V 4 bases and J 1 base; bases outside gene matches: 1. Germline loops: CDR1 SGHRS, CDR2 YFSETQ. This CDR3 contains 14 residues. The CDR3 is CASSPGGSYNEQFF. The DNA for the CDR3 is TGCGCCAGCAGCCCGGGAGGGTCCTACAATGAGCAGTTCTTC. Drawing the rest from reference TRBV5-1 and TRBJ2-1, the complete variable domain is KAGVTQTPRYLIKTRGQQVTLSCSPISGHRSVSWYQQTPGQGLQFLFEYFSETQRNKGNFPGRFSGRQFSNSRSEMNVSTLELGDSALYLCASSPGGSYNEQFFGPGTRLTVL.

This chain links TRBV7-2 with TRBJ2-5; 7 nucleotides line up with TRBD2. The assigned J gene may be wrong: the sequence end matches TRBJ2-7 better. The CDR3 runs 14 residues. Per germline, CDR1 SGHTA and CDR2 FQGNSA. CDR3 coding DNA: TGTGCCAGCAGCTTAGCGGGAGGGCCCTACGAGCAGTACTTC. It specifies CASSLAGGPYEQYF.

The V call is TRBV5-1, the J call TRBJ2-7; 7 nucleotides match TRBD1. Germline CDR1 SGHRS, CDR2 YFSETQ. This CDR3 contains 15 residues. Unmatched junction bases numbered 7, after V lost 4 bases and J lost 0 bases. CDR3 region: CASSRDSLSSYEQYF. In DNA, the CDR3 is TGCGCCAGCAGCAGGGACAGTCTATCCTCCTACGAGCAGTACTTC.

The CDR3 protein is CASSPLYEQYF. CDR3 in DNA: TGTGCCAGCAGCCCCCTCTACGAGCAGTACTTC. The chain joins TRBV5-4 to TRBJ2-7; D gene ambiguous. The CDR3 is 11 amino acids. The germline V gene has CDR1 SGHNT and CDR2 YYREEE (reference sequence). V gave up 4 bases and J gave up 3 bases, with 5 bases separating them.

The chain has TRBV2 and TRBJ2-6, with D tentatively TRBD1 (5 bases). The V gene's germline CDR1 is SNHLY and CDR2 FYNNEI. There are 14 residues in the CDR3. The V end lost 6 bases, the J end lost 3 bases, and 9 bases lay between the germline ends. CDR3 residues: CASSRVGGANVLTF. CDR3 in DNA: TGTGCCAGCAGCAGGGTAGGTGGGGCCAACGTCCTGACTTTC.

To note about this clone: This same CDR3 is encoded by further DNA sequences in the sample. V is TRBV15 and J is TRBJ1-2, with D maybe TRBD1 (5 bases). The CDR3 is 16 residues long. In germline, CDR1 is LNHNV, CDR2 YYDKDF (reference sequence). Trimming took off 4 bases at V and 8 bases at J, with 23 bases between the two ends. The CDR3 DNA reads TGTGCCACCAGCAAAGGGGTAGCAGTAGATTTCCACGGCTACACCTTC. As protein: CATSKGVAVDFHGYTF.

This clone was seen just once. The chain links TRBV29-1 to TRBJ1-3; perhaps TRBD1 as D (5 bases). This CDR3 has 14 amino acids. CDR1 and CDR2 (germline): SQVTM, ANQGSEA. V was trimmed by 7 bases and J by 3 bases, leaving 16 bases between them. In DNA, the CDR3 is TGCAGCGCGACGCAGGGTGTTGTTGGAAACACCATATATTTT. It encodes CSATQGVVGNTIYF.

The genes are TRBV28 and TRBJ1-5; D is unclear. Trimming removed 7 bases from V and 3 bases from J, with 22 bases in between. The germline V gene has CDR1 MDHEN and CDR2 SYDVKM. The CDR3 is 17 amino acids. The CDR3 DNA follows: TGTGCCAGCACCAAAAACCCCAAAAGACTGATCAATCAGCCCCAGCATTTT. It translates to CASTKNPKRLINQPQHF.

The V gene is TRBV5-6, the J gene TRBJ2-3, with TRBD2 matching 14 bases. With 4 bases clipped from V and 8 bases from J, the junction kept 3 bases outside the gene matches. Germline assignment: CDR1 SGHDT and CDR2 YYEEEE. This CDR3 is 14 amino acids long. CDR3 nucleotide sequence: TGTGCCAGCAGCGGGACTAGCGGGAGATCTACGCAGTATTTT. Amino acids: CASSGTSGRSTQYF.

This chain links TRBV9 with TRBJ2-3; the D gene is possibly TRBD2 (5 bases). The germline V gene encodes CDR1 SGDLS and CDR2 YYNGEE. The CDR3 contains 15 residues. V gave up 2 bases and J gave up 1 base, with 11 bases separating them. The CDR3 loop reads CASSVSDSGTDTQYF. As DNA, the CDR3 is TGTGCCAGCAGCGTTAGCGATTCGGGCACAGATACGCAGTATTTT.

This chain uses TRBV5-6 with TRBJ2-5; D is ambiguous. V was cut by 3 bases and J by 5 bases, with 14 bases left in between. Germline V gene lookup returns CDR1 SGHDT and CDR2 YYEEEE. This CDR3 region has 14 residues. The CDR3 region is CASSSVIALETQYF. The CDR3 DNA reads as TGTGCCAGCAGCTCTGTAATAGCCTTGGAGACCCAGTACTTC.

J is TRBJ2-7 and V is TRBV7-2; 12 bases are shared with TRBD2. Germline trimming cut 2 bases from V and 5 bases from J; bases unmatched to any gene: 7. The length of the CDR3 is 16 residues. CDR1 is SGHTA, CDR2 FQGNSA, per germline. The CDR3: CASSLIGLAGLDEQYF. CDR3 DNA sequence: TGTGCCAGCAGCTTAATCGGACTAGCGGGATTGGACGAGCAGTACTTC.

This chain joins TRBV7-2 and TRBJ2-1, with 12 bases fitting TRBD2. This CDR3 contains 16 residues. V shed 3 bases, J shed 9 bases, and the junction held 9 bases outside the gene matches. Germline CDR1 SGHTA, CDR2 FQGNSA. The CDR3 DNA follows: TGTGCCAGCAGCTTGAGACTAGCGGGAGAGAGGAGTGAGCAGTTCTTC. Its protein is CASSLRLAGERSEQFF.